This T cell receptor beta chain stems from a study of blood T cell repertoires in COVID-19 (dated by TCRdb to the early 2020s). In the study overall: The collaborator samples originated in the United States, Italy and Spain and spanned the acute and convalescent phases of COVID-19. The samples were drawn from the first 160 participants of the ongoing ImmuneRACE study and from some 1,300 subjects provided by 6 global collaborators. A freely available public database, intended as a resource for researchers studying the immune response to SARS-CoV-2, is where the repertoires were released. Where available, HLA class I and class II types were obtained from metadata supplied by the sample provider rather than from assay-based typing. Sample metadata almost always included a de-identified subject ID, COVID-19 status, age in years and sex. The dataset comprised deeply sampled blood TCRbeta repertoires from subjects exposed to, actively infected with, or recovered from COVID-19. The material from the prospective study consisted of cDNA or gDNA derived from T cells, B-cell-depleted T cells, or PBMCs. The investigation overall reported the following: The amount of clinical and demographic metadata varied by source and participant and was provided uncurated.

From the germline V gene (reference sequence), CDR1 is SEHNR and CDR2 is FQNEAQ. The CDR3 measures 13 amino acids from cysteine to phenylalanine. Only the CDR3 portion is preserved as DNA: 39 bases, with reading frame beginning at the first base. Unmatched junction bases come to 0, with V trimmed by 1 base and J by 6 bases. The table lists this clone with a few counts. Its recognized antigen is unknown. Within one base of it there is no much larger clone, and no base qualities were kept. TCRbeta CDR3 regions were amplified from genomic DNA by means of the immunoSEQ Assay, a bias-controlled multiplex PCR. On the authors' methods: Within the assay, amplification of reference gene primers was used to estimate how many nucleated cells each sample contained. To quantify the absolute abundance of each unique TCRbeta CDR3 rearrangement, sequence reads were collapsed and filtered. For each sample, productive Simpson clonality was calculated as the square root of Simpson's diversity index over productive rearrangements. TCRdb mirrors the immuneACCESS table, restricted to in-frame sequences. Some clones are absent from its copies; in checked studies, under half trace to an unresolved V gene, and the reason for the others is unknown. V and J calls plus clone size are reproduced from that table; the DNA served to infer D and trimming. Counted in this sample were fewer than 200,000 clones; 86% of them appeared once. Jointly, the top ten make up 7% to 10% of the sample.

Collaborating institutions collected whole blood in K2EDTA tubes following their own protocols. For TCRbeta analysis, collaborator samples were shipped as frozen whole blood, as isolated PBMCs, or as DNA extracted from either sample type. The sequence was obtained from a man aged 50-60 years with active or convalescent COVID-19. Sequencing input: peripheral blood. This sequence uses TRBV7-9 and TRBJ2-1; TRBD2 agrees with 7 junctional bases. The sequenced DNA is TGTGCCAGCAGCTTAGGGGAGGGCAATGAGCAGTTCTTC. Its protein reads: CASSLGEGNEQFF.